Listed here are 10 T cell receptor beta chains from one sample, sequenced in a study of technical replicates of blood from several donors. The assay was immunoSEQ multiplex PCR, and TCRdb's table has in-frame clones only and misses some. Here the sample spans about 61,000 clones, approximately 97% being singletons. Sequencing input: T cells isolated from PBMCs. These receptors all stem from a human donor in good health.

The chain carries TRBV5-4 and TRBJ2-3; TRBD2 agrees at 13 bases. Germline assignment: CDR1 SGHNT and CDR2 YYREEE (reference sequence). The CDR3 length is 17 residues. The trim removed 4 bases at V and 0 bases at J, leaving 5 bases unmatched. The CDR3 nucleotides are TGTGCCAGCAGCCTACGACTAGCGGGAGGCAGCACAGATACGCAGTATTTT. Its translation is CASSLRLAGGSTDTQYF.

The chain uses TRBV11-3 and TRBJ2-7; 7 positions match TRBD2. The germline V gene has CDR1 SGHNT and CDR2 YENEEA. The V gene end was trimmed by 6 bases and the J gene end by 5 bases; junction bases not matched to a gene: 7. The CDR3 has 13 amino acids. The CDR3 DNA reads as TGTGCCAGCAGGGGAAGCGGGACCAACGAGCAGTACTTC. This gives the protein CASRGSGTNEQYF.

The CDR3 sequence: CASSLGPRQEGSGYTF. CDR3 bases: TGTGCCAGCAGCTTAGGCCCTCGACAGGAAGGATCTGGCTACACCTTC. The chain couples TRBV7-6 to TRBJ1-2; maybe TRBD1 (6 bases). The germline V gene has CDR1 SGHVS and CDR2 FNYEAQ. With 1 base removed from V and 7 bases from J, the gap between germline ends came to 19 bases. This CDR3 region has 16 residues.

The chain joins TRBV7-6 to TRBJ1-2, with 8 bases identical to TRBD1. V was pared by 4 bases and J by 9 bases, with 7 bases of the junction left unmatched. The germline CDR1 and CDR2 sequences are SGHVS and FNYEAQ. The CDR3 sequence is 13 residues long. CDR3 nucleotide sequence: TGTGCCAGCAGCTCAGGACAGGGAGATAGCTACACCTTC. This encodes CASSSGQGDSYTF.

The chain uses TRBV19 and TRBJ1-5, with a tentative D call TRBD1 (5 bases). This CDR3 region has 14 residues. CDR1 and CDR2 from the germline V gene are LNHDA and SQIVND (reference sequence). V lost 5 bases and J lost 5, with 13 bases in between. CDR3 amino acids: CASSPYEGDQPQHF. The CDR3 coding sequence is TGTGCCAGTAGTCCCTATGAAGGGGATCAGCCCCAGCATTTT.

The genes are TRBV19 and TRBJ2-1, with D uncertain. Germline V lookup: CDR1 LNHDA, CDR2 SQIVND (reference sequence). The CDR3 loop spans 13 amino acids. V lost 5 bases, J lost 7 bases, and 12 bases lay in between. The CDR3 nucleotides are TGTGCCAGTAGTTACGGTGGTCGTAATGAGCAGTTCTTC. Amino acids: CASSYGGRNEQFF.

The chain combines TRBV4-1 with TRBJ2-7; 7 nucleotides match TRBD1. With 4 bases clipped from V and 5 bases from J, the junction kept 11 bases outside the gene matches. Germline V gene data show CDR1 as MGHRA and CDR2 as YSYEKL. This CDR3 comprises 15 residues. The CDR3 DNA reads as TGCGCCAGCAGCCCGAGTACAGGGGTACGGGACGAGCAGTACTTC. It translates to CASSPSTGVRDEQYF.

This clone was picked up one time. The chain has TRBV2 and TRBJ2-3; the match to TRBD2 covers 9 bases. The CDR3 consists of 18 residues. Germline V lookup: CDR1 SNHLY, CDR2 FYNNEI. The J segment lost 5 bases and the V segment lost 7 bases, leaving 19 bases of the junction unmatched. For the CDR3, the DNA is TGTGCCAGCAAAAGACGACTAGCGGTGCAAAGGGTAGGAGATACGCAGTATTTT. This translates into CASKRRLAVQRVGDTQYF.

The CDR3 is CAWILLAGGQDTQYF. CDR3 sequence (DNA): TGTGCCTGGATCTTACTAGCGGGGGGGCAAGATACGCAGTATTTT. The rearrangement links TRBV30 to TRBJ2-3, with 13 nucleotides matching TRBD2. CDR1 is GTSNPN and CDR2 is SVGIG in the germline V gene (reference sequence). V was clipped by 4 bases and J by 5 bases; unmatched bases: 6. This CDR3 is built from 15 residues.

V usage is TRBV27 and J usage is TRBJ2-3, with TRBD2 matching over 11 bases. Germline V lookup: CDR1 MNHEY, CDR2 SMNVEV (reference sequence). CDR3 size: 14 residues. After removal of 5 bases from V and 8 bases from J, the junction contained 6 bases not matched to a gene. The chain's CDR3 is CASSDSGGAGTQYF. CDR3 sequence (DNA): TGTGCCAGCAGTGATAGCGGGGGGGCCGGTACGCAGTATTTT.